The present T cell receptor (beta chain) was sequenced within a study of blood T cells in healthy people across ages. Study-wide findings and caveats: Significant beta diversity loss was already apparent by age approximately 36, declining roughly linearly.

Then a second PCR, running roughly 7 to 12 cycles, was carried out with a sample-barcoded 5' primer and a J-beta primer mix. With 12 random nucleotides, a template-switch adaptor tagged each individual cDNA molecule. Each sample yielded at least 2.5 million CDR3-containing paired-end reads. TCRdb passed the 5' RACE reads through MiXCR, listing each CDR3 protein once. This table has roughly 730,000 distinct CDR3 sequences, 56% appearing once. On this clonotype itself: Its antigen remains unknown.

The receptor comes from a man aged 35-49 years in good health. The sample consisted of blood.

The DNA for the CDR3 is TGTGCCAGCAGTCTTTTAGGGGGGGAAGGTGAAAAACTGTTTTTT. Amino acid sequence: CASSLLGGEGEKLFF. The genes are TRBV25-1 and TRBJ1-4, with D possibly matching TRBD1 (6 bases). Trimming removed 5 bases from V and 7 bases from J, with 17 bases in between. The CDR3 extends over 15 amino acids. Germline CDR1 and CDR2: MGHDK and SYGVNS. Drawing the rest from reference TRBV25-1 and TRBJ1-4, the complete variable domain is EADIYQTPRYLVIGTGKKITLECSQTMGHDKMYWYQQDPGMELHLIHYSYGVNSTEKGDLSSESTVSRIRTEHFPLTLESARPSHTSQYLCASSLLGGEGEKLFFGSGTQLSVL.